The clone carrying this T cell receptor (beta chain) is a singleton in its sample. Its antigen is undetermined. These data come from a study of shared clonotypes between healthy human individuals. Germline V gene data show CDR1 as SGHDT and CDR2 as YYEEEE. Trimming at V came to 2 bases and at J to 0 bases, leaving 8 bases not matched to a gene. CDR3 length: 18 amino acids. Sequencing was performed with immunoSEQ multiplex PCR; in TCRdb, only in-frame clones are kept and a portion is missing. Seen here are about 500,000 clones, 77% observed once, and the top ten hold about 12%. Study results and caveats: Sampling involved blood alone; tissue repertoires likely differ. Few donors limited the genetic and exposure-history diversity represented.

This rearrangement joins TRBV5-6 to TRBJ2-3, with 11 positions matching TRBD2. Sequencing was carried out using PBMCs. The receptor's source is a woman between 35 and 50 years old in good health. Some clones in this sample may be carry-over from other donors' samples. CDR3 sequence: CASSLSGTSGASTDTQYF. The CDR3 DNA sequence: TGTGCCAGCAGCTTATCCGGGACTAGCGGTGCTAGCACAGATACGCAGTATTTT.